The entry below gives a single T cell receptor (beta chain) sequence along with its context. The CDR3 extends over 15 amino acids. The germline gives CDR1 MDHEN, CDR2 SYDVKM. Trimming cost V 6 bases and J 4 bases; bases outside gene matches: 10. The entry originates in a study of blood T cell repertoires in COVID-19. Repertoires were generated with immunoSEQ multiplex PCR, while TCRdb's copy carries only in-frame clones and drops some. The repertoire consists of fewer than 200,000 clones, with approximately 78% occurring once and the leading ten covering 15% to 20%. V and J are TRBV28 and TRBJ2-7; TRBD2 matches at 9 bases. Sequencing was done on a sample of PBMCs or T cells enriched from blood (not recorded which). This sequence originates from a woman between 45 and 60 years old who had recovered from COVID-19. The CDR3 spells CASSPWREGRYEQYF. The CDR3, as DNA: TGTGCCAGCAGCCCATGGCGGGAGGGCCGGTACGAGCAGTACTTC.